A selection of T cell receptor beta chains follows, all from one sample in a study of ipilimumab plus nivolumab after autologous stem cell transplantation. This table comes from immunoSEQ multiplex PCR, and its TCRdb copy is limited to in-frame clones, with some not included. The sample lists 15,000 to 20,000 clones, roughly 84% seen once, with 35% to 45% in the top ten. The input for sequencing was PBMCs, taken in a trial of ipilimumab plus nivolumab as post-transplant consolidation. All receptors derive from a male donor with diffuse large B-cell lymphoma. CDR3s include the opening cysteine and the closing phenylalanine or tryptophan. Each record gives: J gene, V gene, clone size, D gene, CDR3 protein, CDR3 DNA. A D gene is named only where the DNA matches it firmly. Rows may omit the clone size; those that give it use once, few, many or a size class.

TRBJ1-5	TRBV12-5	NA	NA	CASGLRGRRDQPQHF	TGTGCTAGTGGTTTACGGGGGCGTCGGGATCAGCCCCAGCATTTT
TRBJ2-3	TRBV30	few	NA	CAWSVYGVTDTQYF	TGTGCCTGGAGTGTATACGGGGTCACAGATACGCAGTATTTT
TRBJ2-1	TRBV2	NA	NA	CASSETPRNEQFF	TGTGCCAGCAGTGAAACGCCCCGGAATGAGCAGTTCTTC
TRBJ1-1	TRBV5-6	few	TRBD1	CASSYDRGRVNTEAFF	TGTGCCAGCAGTTACGACAGGGGGCGGGTGAACACTGAAGCTTTCTTT
TRBJ1-5	TRBV10-3	NA	TRBD1	CATQGARGNQPQHF	TGTGCCACCCAGGGGGCTCGGGGCAATCAGCCCCAGCATTTT
TRBJ2-2	TRBV5-1	NA	NA	CASSTQPHDAGELFF	TGCGCCAGCAGCACACAGCCCCACGATGCCGGGGAGCTGTTTTTT
TRBJ2-7	TRBV13	NA	TRBD2	CASSFQRDPTYEQYF	TGTGCCAGCAGCTTCCAGCGGGATCCTACCTACGAGCAGTACTTC
TRBJ1-5	TRBV28	NA	TRBD1	CASRHRDSRQPQHF	TGTGCCAGCAGACACCGGGACAGCCGGCAGCCCCAGCATTTT
TRBJ1-2	TRBV28	NA	NA	CASSQIVRGFYGYTF	TGTGCCAGCAGTCAAATAGTAAGGGGGTTCTATGGCTACACCTTC
TRBJ2-7	TRBV5-1	NA	NA	CASSLGGEWYEQYF	TGCGCCAGCAGCCTAGGCGGGGAGTGGTACGAGCAGTACTTC
TRBJ2-7	TRBV11-2	NA	NA	CASSLASAVSYEQYF	TGTGCCAGCAGCTTAGCATCAGCGGTTAGTTACGAGCAGTACTTC
TRBJ2-7	TRBV5-1	NA	TRBD2	CASTTLSGRGYEQYF	TGCGCCAGCACCACTCTTAGCGGGAGAGGGTACGAGCAGTACTTC
TRBJ2-7	TRBV11-2	NA	NA	CASSLEGEQYF	TGTGCCAGCAGCCTAGAAGGCGAGCAGTACTTC